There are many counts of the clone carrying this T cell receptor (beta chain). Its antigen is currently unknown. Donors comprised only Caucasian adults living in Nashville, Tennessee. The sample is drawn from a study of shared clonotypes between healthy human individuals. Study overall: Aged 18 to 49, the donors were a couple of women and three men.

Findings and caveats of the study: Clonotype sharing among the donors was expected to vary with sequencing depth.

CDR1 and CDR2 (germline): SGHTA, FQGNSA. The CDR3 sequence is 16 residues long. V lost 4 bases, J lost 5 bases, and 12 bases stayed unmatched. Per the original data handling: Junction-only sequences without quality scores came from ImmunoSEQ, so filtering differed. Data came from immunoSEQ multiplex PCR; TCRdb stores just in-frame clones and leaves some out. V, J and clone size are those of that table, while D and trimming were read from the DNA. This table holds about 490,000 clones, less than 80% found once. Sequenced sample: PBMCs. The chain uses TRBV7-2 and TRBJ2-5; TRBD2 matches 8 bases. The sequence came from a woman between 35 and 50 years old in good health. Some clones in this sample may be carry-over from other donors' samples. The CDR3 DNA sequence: TGTGCCAGCAGCTCCGGGGGGGCTGATGCTTCGGAGACCCAGTACTTC. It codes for CASSSGGADASETQYF.